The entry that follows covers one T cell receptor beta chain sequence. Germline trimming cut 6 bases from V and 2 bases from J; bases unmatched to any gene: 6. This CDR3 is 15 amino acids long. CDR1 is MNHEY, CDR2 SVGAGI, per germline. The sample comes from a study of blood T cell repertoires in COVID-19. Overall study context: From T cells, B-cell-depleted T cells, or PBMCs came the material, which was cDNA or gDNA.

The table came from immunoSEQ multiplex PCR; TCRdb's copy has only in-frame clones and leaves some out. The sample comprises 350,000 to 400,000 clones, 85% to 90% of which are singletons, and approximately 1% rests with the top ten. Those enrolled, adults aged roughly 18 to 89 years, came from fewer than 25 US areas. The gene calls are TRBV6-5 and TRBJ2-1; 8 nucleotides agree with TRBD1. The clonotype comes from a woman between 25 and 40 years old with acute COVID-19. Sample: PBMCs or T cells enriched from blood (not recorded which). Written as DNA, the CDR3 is TGTGCCAGCAGCCGCGACAGGGGACCCTACAATGAGCAGTTCTTC. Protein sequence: CASSRDRGPYNEQFF.